These 25 T cell receptor beta chains were all obtained from the same sample, sequenced in a study of T cell changes during pregnancy in multiple sclerosis. Profiling relied on immunoSEQ multiplex PCR, and the TCRdb table lists in-frame clones only, not all of them. The table has about 57,000 clones, about 90% seen once. Sequenced material: CD4+ T cells from peripheral blood mononuclear cells, taken in the second trimester of pregnancy. The receptors were sampled from a female donor with multiple sclerosis, enrolled in a pregnancy study.

This clone was recorded once. The rearrangement uses TRBV27 and TRBJ1-4; 10 nucleotides align to TRBD1. The CDR3 has 14 amino acids. Looked up from germline, CDR1 is MNHEY and CDR2 is SMNVEV (reference sequence). Losses at the gene ends were 4 bases for V and 10 bases for J; bases not matched to a gene: 6. The CDR3: CASSYLGTGAKLFF. CDR3 nucleotide sequence: TGTGCCAGCAGTTATCTGGGGACAGGGGCAAAACTGTTTTTT.

The rearrangement uses TRBV6-5 and TRBJ2-7, with D possibly matching TRBD1 (6 bases). Between the trimmed V and J ends, which lost 6 bases and 2 bases, there was a span of 17 bases. There are 15 residues in the CDR3. The germline V gene has CDR1 MNHEY and CDR2 SVGAGI. The CDR3 DNA follows: TGTGCCAGCAGGTCACAGGGTTTATCTGCCTACGAGCAGTACTTC. This translates into CASRSQGLSAYEQYF.

The chain recombines TRBV18 with TRBJ2-3, with TRBD2 matching over 11 bases. From germline, CDR1 is KGHSH and CDR2 LQKENI. Trimming removed 4 bases from V and 5 bases from J; junction bases left unmatched: 8. CDR3 size: 16 residues. This CDR3 reads CASSQQGLAERDTQYF. The CDR3 nucleotides are TGTGCCAGCTCACAACAGGGACTAGCGGAGCGAGATACGCAGTATTTT.

The chain is built from TRBV28 and TRBJ2-3; weak D call: TRBD2 (6 bases). Trimming removed 3 bases from V and 5 bases from J, with 15 bases in between. Germline V gene data show CDR1 as MDHEN and CDR2 as SYDVKM. The CDR3 is 15 residues long. In nucleotides, the CDR3 is TGTGCCAGCAGTTTGGCGGGGCCAGCGGGAGATACGCAGTATTTT. Protein sequence: CASSLAGPAGDTQYF.

J is TRBJ1-2 and V is TRBV27; D call uncertain. This CDR3 contains 11 residues. V shed 0 bases and J shed 13 bases, with 9 bases lying between them. Per the germline V gene, CDR1 is MNHEY and CDR2 is SMNVEV (reference sequence). CDR3 in DNA: TGTGCCAGCAGTTTATCGGGAGTATTCACCTTC. Translating it yields CASSLSGVFTF.

The chain carries TRBV6-5 and TRBJ2-3, with 10 bases aligning to TRBD2. J gave up 3 bases and V 2 bases, and 5 bases lay outside the gene matches. Germline V lookup: CDR1 MNHEY, CDR2 SVGAGI. The CDR3 consists of 16 residues. In DNA, the CDR3 is TGTGCCAGCAGTTACGGAGCGGGAGGGCCGACAGATACGCAGTATTTT. It specifies CASSYGAGGPTDTQYF.

This chain joins TRBV19 and TRBJ1-1; possible D gene TRBD1, 5 bases. The CDR3 runs 14 residues. Trimming stripped 8 bases from V and 5 bases from J, with 18 bases between. Germline-derived CDR1 and CDR2 are LNHDA and SQIVND (reference sequence). As DNA, the CDR3 is TGTGCCAGTCGGTTCCAGCAGGGAGGGACTGAAGCTTTCTTT. It encodes CASRFQQGGTEAFF.

The chain is built from TRBV11-2 and TRBJ2-1, with 8 bases fitting TRBD2. The V and J ends lost 5 bases and 9 bases, in that order; junction bases with no gene match: 3. The CDR3 has 12 amino acids. Per the germline V gene, CDR1 is SGHAT and CDR2 is FQNNGV. CDR3 DNA sequence: TGTGCCAGCAGCCCCGGACTAGCTGAGCAGTTCTTC. Its protein is CASSPGLAEQFF.

The CDR3 DNA is TGTGCCAGCAGTTCGGGCAGGGGGTACCAAGAGACCCAGTACTTC. This translates into CASSSGRGYQETQYF. This rearrangement joins TRBV28 to TRBJ2-5; 7 bases are shared with TRBD1. The CDR3 consists of 15 residues. V lost 4 bases and J lost 0; bases outside the gene matches: 5. Germline values: CDR1 MDHEN, CDR2 SYDVKM.

The CDR3 spells CASSLLGGQVEQYF. CDR3 nucleotides: TGTGCCAGCAGTTTATTAGGCGGGCAGGTAGAGCAGTACTTC. This chain uses TRBV28 with TRBJ2-7, with D possibly matching TRBD2 (5 bases). CDR3 length: 14 residues. CDR1 and CDR2 (germline): MDHEN, SYDVKM. V lost 1 base and J 7 bases, leaving 14 bases between the germline ends.

The chain's CDR3 is CASSMGSGLAGPLNYNEQFF. In DNA form, the CDR3 reads TGTGCCAGTAGTATGGGTTCGGGGCTAGCGGGTCCCCTGAACTACAATGAGCAGTTCTTC. The chain joins TRBV19 to TRBJ2-1; 8 bases align to TRBD2. The germline CDR1 and CDR2 sequences are LNHDA and SQIVND (reference sequence). V shed 3 bases and J 3 bases; nucleotides not matched to a gene: 19. The CDR3 runs 20 residues.

The V call is TRBV7-8, the J call TRBJ2-6; 8 bases are shared with TRBD1. The junction had 9 bases not matched to a gene; V was cut back by 5 bases and J by 0 bases. The CDR3 has 18 amino acids. CDR1 and CDR2 from the germline V gene are SGHVS and FQNEAQ. The CDR3, as DNA: TGTGCCAGCAGCGTAACAGGGGGAGGACCCTCTGGGGCCAACGTCCTGACTTTC. It encodes CASSVTGGGPSGANVLTF.

The chain uses TRBV5-1 and TRBJ2-7; possibly TRBD1 for D (5 bases). Germline loops: CDR1 SGHRS, CDR2 YFSETQ. V was shortened by 0 bases and J by 5 bases, with 12 bases between the two germline ends. CDR3 length equals 14 residues. DNA for the CDR3: TGCGCCAGCAGCTTGGGAACAGGTTCCCACGAGCAGTACTTC. Its protein product is CASSLGTGSHEQYF.

The chain recombines TRBV2 with TRBJ2-2, with D perhaps TRBD2 (5 bases). Trimming took 4 bases from V and 5 from J, leaving 14 bases between them. The germline gives CDR1 SNHLY, CDR2 FYNNEI. The CDR3 runs 15 residues. The CDR3 sequence: CASSAVRVGTGELFF. CDR3 in DNA: TGTGCCAGCAGTGCCGTGCGGGTCGGGACCGGGGAGCTGTTTTTT.

V usage is TRBV29-1 and J usage is TRBJ1-5, with D unresolved. Germline CDR1 and CDR2: SQVTM and ANQGSEA. The CDR3 totals 14 residues. Trimming stripped 6 bases from V and 0 bases from J, with 12 bases between. The chain's CDR3 is CSVRGVNSNQPQHF. The CDR3, as DNA: TGCAGCGTCCGGGGAGTTAATAGCAATCAGCCCCAGCATTTT.

V is TRBV28 and J is TRBJ2-4, with 7 bases fitting TRBD2. Trimming at V came to 11 bases and at J to 0 bases, leaving 10 bases not matched to a gene. Per the germline V gene, CDR1 is MDHEN and CDR2 is SYDVKM. This CDR3 contains 15 residues. The CDR3 nucleotides read TGTGCCGTTCTGAAGGGGAGGGGAGCCAAAAACATTCAGTACTTC. Its protein product is CAVLKGRGAKNIQYF.

The V and J genes are TRBV5-1 and TRBJ2-3; 9 positions match TRBD2. The length of the CDR3 is 17 residues. In germline, CDR1 is SGHRS, CDR2 YFSETQ. Trimming at V came to 0 bases and at J to 2 bases, leaving 7 bases not matched to a gene. For the CDR3, the DNA is TGCGCCAGCAGCTTGGAAGTAGCGGGGGCCTCCACAGATACGCAGTATTTT. Translating it yields CASSLEVAGASTDTQYF.

The CDR3 protein is CASSFAAETGATDTQYF. CDR3 bases: TGTGCCAGCAGTTTCGCCGCAGAGACAGGGGCGACAGATACGCAGTATTTT. The chain uses TRBV7-6 and TRBJ2-3, with 8 bases aligning to TRBD1. J lost 3 bases, V lost 6 bases, and 14 bases had no gene match. The CDR3 has 17 amino acids. CDR1 is SGHVS and CDR2 is FNYEAQ in the germline V gene.

The chain uses TRBV19 and TRBJ1-5; a weak D match, TRBD1 (6 bases). The germline CDR1 and CDR2 sequences are LNHDA and SQIVND (reference sequence). The CDR3 totals 15 residues. V lost 6 bases to trimming and J lost 4 bases, with 16 bases between them. CDR3 in amino acids: CASSRGQRLNQPQHF. In DNA, the CDR3 is TGTGCCAGTAGCCGAGGACAGAGGCTTAATCAGCCCCAGCATTTT.

The chain couples TRBV4-1 to TRBJ2-1, with D hard to call. Trimming stripped 5 bases from V and 3 bases from J, with 17 bases between. The CDR3 contains 16 residues. Germline lookup yields CDR1 MGHRA and CDR2 YSYEKL. The CDR3 nucleotides read TGCGCCAGCAGCGACTCGGGTTCAAGGTTCTACAATGAGCAGTTCTTC. It yields the protein CASSDSGSRFYNEQFF.

The chain links TRBV30 to TRBJ1-2; no clear D gene. Trimming shortened V by 2 bases and J by 7 bases, and 8 bases separated the two germline ends. The V gene's germline CDR1 is GTSNPN and CDR2 SVGIG (reference sequence). This CDR3 comprises 11 residues. Here the CDR3 DNA reads TGTGCCTGGAGTCAAGGAGCTGGCTACACCTTC. Encoded protein: CAWSQGAGYTF. The full variable domain, its missing parts supplied by reference TRBV30 and TRBJ1-2, is SQTIHQWPATLVQPVGSPLSLECTVEGTSNPNLYWYRQAAGRGLQLLFYSVGIGQISSEVPQNLSASRPQDRQFILSSKKLLLSDSGFYLCAWSQGAGYTFGSGTRLTVV.

The J gene is TRBJ1-3, the V gene TRBV5-4, with 7 bases lining up with TRBD1. The trim removed 3 bases at V and 2 bases at J, leaving 5 bases unmatched. This CDR3 contains 15 residues. Germline lookup yields CDR1 SGHNT and CDR2 YYREEE (reference sequence). CDR3 sequence: CASSSDREPGNTIYF. In DNA, the CDR3 is TGTGCCAGCAGCTCCGACAGGGAACCTGGAAACACCATATATTTT.

This sequence joins TRBV10-3 and TRBJ1-2; 11 positions agree with TRBD1. Germline-derived CDR1 and CDR2 are ENHRY and SYGVKD. The V segment lost 0 bases and the J segment 3 bases; nucleotides outside the gene matches: 3. The CDR3 is 16 amino acids. The CDR3 sequence: CAISESPGQGDYGYTF. The CDR3 bases are TGTGCCATCAGTGAGTCTCCGGGACAGGGGGACTATGGCTACACCTTC.

The CDR3 DNA follows: TGTGCCAGCTCACCCCGGACAGGGGACACCGGGGAGCTGTTTTTT. Its protein is CASSPRTGDTGELFF. The chain is built from TRBV18 and TRBJ2-2; TRBD1 agrees at 9 bases. Germline V gene lookup returns CDR1 KGHSH and CDR2 LQKENI. V was clipped by 3 bases and J by 3 bases; unmatched bases: 2. The CDR3 consists of 15 residues.

V gene TRBV19 combines with J gene TRBJ2-6, with 7 bases that match TRBD1. There are 15 residues in the CDR3. The junction had 5 bases not matched to a gene; V was cut back by 5 bases and J by 4 bases. The germline gives CDR1 LNHDA, CDR2 SQIVND (reference sequence). The CDR3 protein is CASSVGGTGANVLTF. In nucleotides, the CDR3 is TGTGCCAGTAGTGTAGGGGGCACGGGGGCCAACGTCCTGACTTTC. Using reference TRBV19 and TRBJ2-6 for the parts outside the CDR3, the full variable domain is DGGITQSPKYLFRKEGQNVTLSCEQNLNHDAMYWYRQDPGQGLRLIYYSQIVNDFQKGDIAEGYSVSREKKESFPLTVTSAQKNPTAFYLCASSVGGTGANVLTFGAGSRLTVL.